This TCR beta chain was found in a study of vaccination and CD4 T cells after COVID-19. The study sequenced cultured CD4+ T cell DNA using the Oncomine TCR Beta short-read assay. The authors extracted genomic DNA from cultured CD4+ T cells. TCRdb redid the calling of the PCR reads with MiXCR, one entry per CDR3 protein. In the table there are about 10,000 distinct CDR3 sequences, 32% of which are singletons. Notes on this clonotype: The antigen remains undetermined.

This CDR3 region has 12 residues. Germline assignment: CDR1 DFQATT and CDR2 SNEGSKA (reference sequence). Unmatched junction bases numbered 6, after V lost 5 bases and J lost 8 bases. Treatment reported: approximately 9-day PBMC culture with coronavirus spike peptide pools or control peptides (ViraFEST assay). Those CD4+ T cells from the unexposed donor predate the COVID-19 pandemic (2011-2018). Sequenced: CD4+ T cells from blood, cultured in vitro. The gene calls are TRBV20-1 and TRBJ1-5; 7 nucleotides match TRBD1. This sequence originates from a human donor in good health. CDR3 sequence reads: CSARGGQEPQHF. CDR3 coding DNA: TGCAGTGCTCGGGGTGGACAGGAGCCCCAGCATTTT.